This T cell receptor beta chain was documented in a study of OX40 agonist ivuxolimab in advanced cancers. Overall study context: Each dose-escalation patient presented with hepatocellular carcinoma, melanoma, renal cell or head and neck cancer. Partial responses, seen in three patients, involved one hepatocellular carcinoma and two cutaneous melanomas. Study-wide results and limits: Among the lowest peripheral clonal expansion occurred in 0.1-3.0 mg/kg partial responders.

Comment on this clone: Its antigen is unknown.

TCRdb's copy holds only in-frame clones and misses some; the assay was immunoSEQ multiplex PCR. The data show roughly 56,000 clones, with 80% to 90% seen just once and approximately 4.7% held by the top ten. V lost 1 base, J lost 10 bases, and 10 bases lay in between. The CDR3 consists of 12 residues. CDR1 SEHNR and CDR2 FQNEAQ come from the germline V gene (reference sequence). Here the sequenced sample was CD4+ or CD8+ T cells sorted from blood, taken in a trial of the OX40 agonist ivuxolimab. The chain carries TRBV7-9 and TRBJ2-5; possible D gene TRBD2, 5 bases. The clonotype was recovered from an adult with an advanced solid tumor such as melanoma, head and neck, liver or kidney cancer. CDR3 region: CASSLGTGSQYF. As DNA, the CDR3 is TGTGCCAGCAGCTTAGGGACTGGAAGCCAGTACTTC.